Following are 32 T cell receptor beta chains from one sample sequenced in a study of blood T cell repertoires in COVID-19. The repertoire was sequenced with immunoSEQ multiplex PCR; TCRdb's copy has only in-frame clones and lacks some. The sample consists of 150,000 or so clones, around 80% of them appearing once. What was sequenced was PBMCs or T cells enriched from blood (not recorded which). These receptors came from a man between 65 and 85 years old who had been exposed to COVID-19.

The V and J genes are TRBV7-2 and TRBJ2-3; 9 nucleotides line up with TRBD2. Germline V gives CDR1 SGHTA, CDR2 FQGNSA. The CDR3 spans 18 residues. Germline trimming cut 0 bases from V and 5 bases from J; bases unmatched to any gene: 12. The CDR3 reads CASSLAWVAGETRDTQYF. CDR3 DNA sequence: TGTGCCAGCAGCTTAGCGTGGGTAGCGGGAGAGACCCGAGATACGCAGTATTTT.

The chain uses TRBV4-1 and TRBJ2-3, with D maybe TRBD2 (6 bases). The V end was cut by 8 bases, the J end by 3 bases, with 12 bases between. The CDR3 contains 13 residues. Per the germline V gene, CDR1 is MGHRA and CDR2 is YSYEKL. In nucleotides, the CDR3 is TGCGCCAGCGGCGGGGAGTATACAGATACGCAGTATTTT. Encoded protein: CASGGEYTDTQYF.

The chain recombines TRBV4-3 with TRBJ2-1, with D unresolved. The germline CDR1 and CDR2 sequences are LGHNA and YSLEER. The CDR3 length is 14 residues. Trimming shortened V by 0 bases and J by 7 bases, and 10 bases separated the two germline ends. CDR3 sequence: CASSQDKSVNEQFF. In DNA, the CDR3 is TGCGCCAGCAGCCAAGATAAGAGTGTTAATGAGCAGTTCTTC.

This clone was seen only once. V gene TRBV7-2 combines with J gene TRBJ1-2, with TRBD1 matching 9 bases. The CDR3 loop spans 15 amino acids. The ends lost 4 bases at V and 3 bases at J; junction bases unmatched: 6. Looked up from germline, CDR1 is SGHTA and CDR2 is FQGNSA. Written as DNA, the CDR3 is TGTGCCAGCAGCTCCCCGGACAGGGGTGACTATGGCTACACCTTC. Amino acids: CASSSPDRGDYGYTF.

This rearrangement joins TRBV5-1 to TRBJ2-7; 16 bases agree with TRBD2. J gave up 4 bases and V 4 bases, and 11 bases lay outside the gene matches. The CDR3 has 18 residues. The germline V gene encodes CDR1 SGHRS and CDR2 YFSETQ. CDR3 in amino acids: CASSHGTSGRANLYEQYF. CDR3 nucleotide sequence: TGCGCCAGCAGCCACGGGACTAGCGGGAGGGCTAATCTTTACGAGCAGTACTTC.

The chain joins TRBV7-6 to TRBJ1-1; D is perhaps TRBD1 (5 bases). The germline V gene encodes CDR1 SGHVS and CDR2 FNYEAQ. The germline V and J ends were trimmed by 5 bases and 0 bases, with 22 bases remaining between them. The length of the CDR3 is 18 residues. CDR3 sequence reads: CASSPLRQGGIMNTEAFF. The DNA of the CDR3 is TGTGCCAGCAGCCCGCTTAGGCAGGGAGGGATTATGAACACTGAAGCTTTCTTT.

The chain recombines TRBV7-8 with TRBJ1-5, with 7 bases matching TRBD1. This CDR3 is 17 amino acids long. CDR1 and CDR2 (germline): SGHVS, FQNEAQ. Losses at the gene ends were 5 bases for V and 2 bases for J; bases not matched to a gene: 12. The CDR3 reads CASSRVLSTGGNQPQHF. CDR3 sequence (DNA): TGTGCCAGCAGCCGTGTGTTATCCACAGGGGGCAATCAGCCCCAGCATTTT.

CDR3 bases: TGTGCCAGCAGGACGGGACAGGGGAACGTGGCCAACTATGGCTACACCTTC. Amino acids: CASRTGQGNVANYGYTF. This chain connects TRBV27 to TRBJ1-2, with 10 bases identical to TRBD1. CDR3 size: 17 residues. V shed 6 bases and J 2 bases; nucleotides not matched to a gene: 12. Germline assignment: CDR1 MNHEY and CDR2 SMNVEV (reference sequence).

The J gene is TRBJ1-2, the V gene TRBV18; TRBD1 might be the D (6 bases). V was trimmed by 3 bases and J by 6 bases, leaving 20 bases between them. The germline V gene has CDR1 KGHSH and CDR2 LQKENI. This CDR3 is built from 16 residues. This CDR3 is CASSPGVGGAEDGYTF. CDR3 DNA sequence: TGTGCCAGCTCACCCGGAGTGGGGGGGGCTGAGGATGGCTACACCTTC.

V usage is TRBV3-1 (or the pseudogene TRBV3-2) and J usage is TRBJ1-5, with 7 bases matching TRBD1. Germline CDR1 is LGHDT and CDR2 is YNNKEL (reference sequence). V was clipped by 6 bases and J by 3 bases; unmatched bases: 8. The CDR3 is made up of 15 amino acids. The CDR3 is CASSYGTDNNQPQHF. DNA of the CDR3: TGTGCCAGCAGTTACGGGACAGACAACAATCAGCCCCAGCATTTT.

The chain employs TRBV4-3 and TRBJ2-7, with D perhaps matching TRBD2 (6 bases). The germline CDR1 and CDR2 sequences are LGHNA and YSLEER. The V end lost 1 base, the J end lost 4 bases, and 14 bases lay between the germline ends. The CDR3 sequence is 15 residues long. CDR3 sequence: CASSQGPRESYEQYF. In DNA, the CDR3 is TGCGCCAGCAGCCAAGGACCCCGGGAGTCGTACGAGCAGTACTTC.

The sample holds one count of this clone. The gene calls are TRBV3-1 (or the pseudogene TRBV3-2) and TRBJ2-5; no firm D call. The CDR3 consists of 12 residues. CDR1 is LGHDT and CDR2 is YNNKEL in the germline V gene (reference sequence). The V and J ends lost 0 bases and 5 bases respectively, with 4 bases between them. The CDR3 loop is CASSQDMETQYF. CDR3 nucleotides: TGTGCCAGCAGCCAAGATATGGAGACCCAGTACTTC.

The CDR3: CASSLAGGETQYF. The CDR3 DNA sequence: TGTGCCAGCAGCTTAGCGGGGGGAGAGACCCAGTACTTC. The chain has TRBV7-2 and TRBJ2-5, with TRBD2 as a possible D gene (6 bases). CDR1 SGHTA and CDR2 FQGNSA come from the germline V gene. Trimming stripped 0 bases from V and 4 bases from J, with 6 bases between. This CDR3 spans 13 amino acids.

The V call is TRBV3-1 (or the pseudogene TRBV3-2), the J call TRBJ1-6; D is perhaps TRBD1 (5 bases). Germline values: CDR1 LGHDT, CDR2 YNNKEL (reference sequence). The germline V and J ends were trimmed by 7 bases and 0 bases, with 19 bases remaining between them. The CDR3 runs 18 residues. CDR3 DNA: TGTGCCAGCAAAGGTATTAGGGGAGGGAGCTCCTATAATTCACCCCTCCACTTT. Protein sequence: CASKGIRGGSSYNSPLHF.

The J gene is TRBJ2-1, the V gene TRBV5-4, with TRBD2 matching 8 bases. Losses at the gene ends were 4 bases for V and 7 bases for J; bases not matched to a gene: 10. The germline gives CDR1 SGHNT, CDR2 YYREEE (reference sequence). This CDR3 region has 15 residues. The DNA for the CDR3 is TGTGCCAGCAGCCCACGAGCGGGAGAAAATAATGAGCAGTTCTTC. Protein sequence: CASSPRAGENNEQFF.

The V gene is TRBV7-7, the J gene TRBJ1-1, with TRBD1 matching 8 bases. This CDR3 region has 14 residues. CDR1 SSHAT and CDR2 FNYEAQ come from the germline V gene (reference sequence). The V and J ends lost 5 bases and 7 bases, in that order; junction bases with no gene match: 9. CDR3 residues: CASSPYRGKVEAFF. In DNA form, the CDR3 reads TGTGCCAGCAGCCCTTACAGGGGGAAGGTTGAAGCTTTCTTT.

The V gene is TRBV7-9, the J gene TRBJ1-2; D is perhaps TRBD1 (5 bases). V was trimmed by 5 bases and J by 4 bases, leaving 11 bases between them. Germline CDR1 SEHNR, CDR2 FQNEAQ (reference sequence). The CDR3 spans 13 residues. The CDR3 DNA sequence: TGTGCCAGCAGCGTCACAGGCCTCTATGGCTACACCTTC. This translates into CASSVTGLYGYTF.

This clone has just a few counts. The CDR3 DNA reads TGTGCCAGCAGCTCAACTTACATACAGGGGGCTGTATATGGCTACACCTTC. This sequence encodes CASSSTYIQGAVYGYTF. The J gene is TRBJ1-2, the V gene TRBV7-2; TRBD1 matches 9 bases. The CDR3 is 17 amino acids. Germline-derived CDR1 and CDR2 are SGHTA and FQGNSA. V shed 4 bases, J shed 5 bases, and the junction held 14 bases outside the gene matches.

The V call is TRBV5-1, the J call TRBJ2-7, with 10 positions matching TRBD1. This CDR3 contains 15 residues. CDR1 SGHRS and CDR2 YFSETQ come from the germline V gene. V lost 2 bases and J lost 4; bases outside the gene matches: 6. The CDR3 DNA reads as TGCGCCAGCAGCTTCGCCGGGACAGGGGTGTACGAGCAGTACTTC. Amino acids: CASSFAGTGVYEQYF.

This clone was seen only a few times. This sequence joins TRBV7-9 and TRBJ1-3; D not resolved. Trimming stripped 1 base from V and 2 bases from J, with 12 bases between. The CDR3 has 16 residues. In germline, CDR1 is SEHNR, CDR2 FQNEAQ (reference sequence). The CDR3 DNA follows: TGTGCCAGCAGCTTAGTATTGGCTCAGGCTGGAAACACCATATATTTT. Translation gives CASSLVLAQAGNTIYF.

The rearrangement uses TRBV3-1 (or the pseudogene TRBV3-2) and TRBJ1-6; the match to TRBD1 covers 10 bases. CDR3 size: 14 residues. With 3 bases clipped from V and 10 bases from J, the junction kept 3 bases outside the gene matches. Per germline, CDR1 LGHDT and CDR2 YNNKEL (reference sequence). Here the CDR3 DNA reads TGTGCCAGCAGCCATGACAGGGGGCAATCACCCCTCCACTTT. Protein: CASSHDRGQSPLHF.

The V call is TRBV19, the J call TRBJ2-3; D unclear. Trimming removed 3 bases at V and 3 bases at J, with 10 bases between. The V gene's germline CDR1 is LNHDA and CDR2 SQIVND (reference sequence). The CDR3 loop spans 14 amino acids. The chain's CDR3 is CASSIGPETDTQYF. The CDR3 region has the DNA TGTGCCAGTAGTATTGGTCCAGAAACAGATACGCAGTATTTT.

This clone was counted only a few times. The chain couples TRBV18 to TRBJ2-5; the match to TRBD2 covers 10 bases. The CDR3 loop spans 15 amino acids. Germline V gene lookup returns CDR1 KGHSH and CDR2 LQKENI. With 3 bases clipped from V and 7 bases from J, the junction kept 8 bases outside the gene matches. CDR3 sequence (DNA): TGTGCCAGCTCACCCCGGACTAGCGGAGAGGGGACCCAGTACTTC. As protein: CASSPRTSGEGTQYF.

This CDR3 reads CASSITQGRNYGYTF. The CDR3 DNA reads as TGTGCCAGTAGTATAACCCAGGGCCGGAACTATGGCTACACCTTC. V and J are TRBV19 and TRBJ1-2, with D tentatively TRBD1 (5 bases). This CDR3 is 15 amino acids long. Germline V gene lookup returns CDR1 LNHDA and CDR2 SQIVND (reference sequence). Between the trimmed V and J ends, which lost 2 bases and 2 bases, there was a span of 12 bases.

This chain connects TRBV11-2 to TRBJ1-2; the D gene is possibly TRBD1 (6 bases). CDR1 is SGHAT, CDR2 FQNNGV, per germline. Trimming took 6 bases from V and 8 from J, leaving 22 bases between them. There are 15 residues in the CDR3. The CDR3 DNA sequence: TGTGCCAGCAGTCCACTGGGCGGGGGGGCCCACGGCTACACCTTC. It specifies CASSPLGGGAHGYTF.

This rearrangement joins TRBV20-1 to TRBJ1-2; D not certain. This CDR3 region has 11 residues. CDR1 and CDR2 from the germline V gene are DFQATT and SNEGSKA (reference sequence). Trimming removed 3 bases at V and 6 bases at J, with 8 bases between. CDR3: CSARSLNGYTF. The CDR3 coding sequence is TGCAGTGCTAGGAGTCTTAATGGCTACACCTTC.

This chain uses TRBV10-3 with TRBJ1-4; 10 bases match TRBD1. CDR1 and CDR2 (germline): ENHRY, SYGVKD. Trimming cost V 8 bases and J 8 bases; bases outside gene matches: 8. The CDR3 covers 14 residues. The CDR3 loop reads CAIRPGQGKEKLFF. The CDR3 DNA reads TGTGCCATCCGCCCGGGACAGGGGAAGGAAAAACTGTTTTTT.

This sequence joins TRBV19 and TRBJ2-7, with 7 bases matching TRBD2. The V gene's germline CDR1 is LNHDA and CDR2 SQIVND (reference sequence). The CDR3 extends over 14 amino acids. The ends lost 1 base at V and 3 bases at J; junction bases unmatched: 3. The CDR3 reads CASSIAGGNYEQYF. CDR3 DNA sequence: TGTGCCAGTAGTATAGCGGGAGGAAACTACGAGCAGTACTTC.

The chain uses TRBV2 and TRBJ1-4; 8 bases agree with TRBD1. The germline gives CDR1 SNHLY, CDR2 FYNNEI. J lost 2 bases, V lost 6 bases, and 2 bases had no gene match. The CDR3 totals 14 residues. CDR3 DNA: TGTGCCAGCAGACAGGGGGGTACTAATGAAAAACTGTTTTTT. It yields the protein CASRQGGTNEKLFF.

The gene calls are TRBV4-3 and TRBJ1-1, with D perhaps TRBD1 (5 bases). Trimming removed 1 base at V and 1 base at J, with 13 bases between. Germline loops: CDR1 LGHNA, CDR2 YSLEER. CDR3 length equals 16 residues. The chain's CDR3 is CASSQAPGVGNTEAFF. The CDR3 nucleotides are TGCGCCAGCAGCCAAGCCCCGGGGGTCGGGAACACTGAAGCTTTCTTT.

This clone was seen more than once but under ten times. The chain links TRBV4-1 to TRBJ1-5, with unresolved D. Germline loops: CDR1 MGHRA, CDR2 YSYEKL. The CDR3 has 15 amino acids. Trimming removed 0 bases from V and 7 bases from J, with 13 bases in between. The DNA for the CDR3 is TGCGCCAGCAGCCAAGATAACCGGGGAGGACAGCCCCAGCATTTT. This sequence encodes CASSQDNRGGQPQHF.

The chain couples TRBV10-3 to TRBJ2-1, with D hard to call. Germline V lookup: CDR1 ENHRY, CDR2 SYGVKD. Trimming took off 2 bases at V and 6 bases at J, with 5 bases between the two ends. The CDR3 totals 12 residues. The CDR3 DNA sequence: TGTGCCATCAGTGAGGGCATCAATGAGCAGTTCTTC. Amino acid sequence: CAISEGINEQFF.